The 9 T cell receptor beta chains in this list originate from one sample, sequenced in a study of T cell repertoires in aging, cancer and after chemotherapy. Multiplex touch-down PCR with TRB-A/B primers amplified rearranged V-D-J TRB sequences. One entry per CDR3 protein results from TCRdb running MiXCR on the multiplex PCR reads. The sample has 1,500 to 2,000 distinct CDR3 sequences; roughly three fifths are singletons. Peripheral blood genomic DNA, not sorted cells or RNA, was the template. Specimen: blood. These TCRs come from a human donor with a blood cancer.

This sequence joins TRBV24-1 and TRBJ2-6; D possibly corresponds to TRBD2 (6 bases). Trimming removed 9 bases from V and 4 bases from J, with 9 bases in between. Looked up from germline, CDR1 is KGHDR and CDR2 is SFDVKD. This CDR3 contains 13 residues. The CDR3 coding sequence is TGTGCCACCGGAGGGAGGGGGGCCAACGTCCTGACTTTC. This codes for CATGGRGANVLTF.

The rearrangement joins TRBV12-3 or TRBV12-4 to TRBJ2-1; D unclear. Trimming left V 5 bases short and J 6 bases short, with 17 bases between. The CDR3 has 15 residues. The CDR3 DNA reads TGTGCCAGCAGTCATTCTTTCCGGGCCGCCAATGAGCAGTTCTTC. The encoded protein is CASSHSFRAANEQFF.

As concerns this clonotype: An end of the junction does not agree with germline; a read error may underlie this. This chain links TRBV5-6 with TRBJ2-5; D unclear. Per germline, CDR1 SGHDT and CDR2 YYEEEE. There are 12 residues in the CDR3. This CDR3 reads CARSLPRETQYF. DNA of the CDR3: TGTGCCAGAAGCTTACCCCGGGAGACCCAGTACTTC.

In its sample, this clonotype was seen a few times. The gene calls are TRBV11-2 and TRBJ2-7; D call uncertain. Trimming shortened V by 4 bases and J by 3 bases, and 7 bases separated the two germline ends. Germline-derived CDR1 and CDR2 are SGHAT and FQNNGV. This CDR3 region has 12 residues. CDR3: CASSSDLYEQYF. In DNA, the CDR3 is TGTGCCAGCAGCTCCGACCTCTACGAGCAGTACTTC.

With respect to this clonotype: A much larger clone lies one base from this, so it may be a read error. The rearrangement joins TRBV29-1 to TRBJ2-5; D is unresolved. There are 11 residues in the CDR3. V was cut by 8 bases and J by 5 bases, with 12 bases left in between. Germline V gene data show CDR1 as SQVTM and CDR2 as ANQGSEA. CDR3 sequence: CSSWSEETQYF. DNA of the CDR3: TGCAGCTCCTGGAGTGAGGAGACCCAGTACTTC.

The V call is TRBV6-2 or TRBV6-3, the J call TRBJ2-3; D unclear. CDR3 size: 13 residues. The germline gives CDR1 MNHEY, CDR2 SVGEGT. V lost 5 bases, J lost 4 bases, and 10 bases lay in between. This chain's CDR3 is CASSRIGADTQYF. CDR3 bases: TGTGCCAGCAGTCGGATTGGGGCAGATACGCAGTATTTT.

Only one count was recorded for this clonotype. This sequence joins TRBV7-6 and TRBJ2-5; no firm D call. Trimming shortened V by 2 bases and J by 5 bases, and 9 bases separated the two germline ends. The CDR3 runs 13 residues. Germline V CDR1 and CDR2: SGHVS, FNYEAQ. The CDR3 nucleotides read TGTGCCAGCAGCTTAATCTTTGGTGAGACCCAGTACTTC. As protein: CASSLIFGETQYF.

The CDR3 sequence is CASRSSYNSPLHF. The CDR3 region has the DNA TGTGCCTCCAGAAGCTCCTATAATTCACCCCTCCACTTT. This chain links TRBV30 with TRBJ1-6; no clear D. This CDR3 region has 13 residues. V was cut by 7 bases and J by 0 bases, with 7 bases left in between. The germline V gene encodes CDR1 GTSNPN and CDR2 SVGIG (reference sequence).

The chain has TRBV30 and TRBJ2-7; TRBD2 matches at 15 bases. There are 18 residues in the CDR3. V was clipped by 1 base and J by 6 bases; unmatched bases: 13. Germline CDR1 is GTSNPN and CDR2 is SVGIG (reference sequence). The CDR3 sequence is CAWSGTSGRVLGVSEQYF. The CDR3 DNA is TGTGCCTGGAGTGGGACTAGCGGGAGGGTATTGGGGGTTTCCGAGCAGTACTTC.